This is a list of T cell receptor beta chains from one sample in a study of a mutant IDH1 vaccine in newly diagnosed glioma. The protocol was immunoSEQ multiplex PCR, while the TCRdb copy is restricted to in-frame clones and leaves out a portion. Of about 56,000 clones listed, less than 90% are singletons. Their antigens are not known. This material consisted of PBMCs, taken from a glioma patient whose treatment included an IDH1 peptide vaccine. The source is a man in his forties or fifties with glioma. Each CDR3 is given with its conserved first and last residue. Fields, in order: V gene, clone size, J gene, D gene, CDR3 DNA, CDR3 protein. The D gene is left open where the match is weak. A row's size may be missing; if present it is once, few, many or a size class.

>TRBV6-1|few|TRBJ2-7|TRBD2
TGTGCCAGCAGTAAAGGATCCGGCGGGAGGGCCGGGGAGCAGTACTTC
CASSKGSGGRAGEQYF
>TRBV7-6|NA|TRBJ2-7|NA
TGTGCCAGCAGCTTTTCACAGGGAGAGCAGTACTTC
CASSFSQGEQYF
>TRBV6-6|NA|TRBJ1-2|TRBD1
TGTGCCAGCAGTTCCGGGACAGGGCCCCACTATGGCTACACCTTC
CASSSGTGPHYGYTF
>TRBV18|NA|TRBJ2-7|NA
TGTGCCAGCTCACCTCGGACGACAGGTGGGTCCTACGAGCAGTACTTC
CASSPRTTGGSYEQYF
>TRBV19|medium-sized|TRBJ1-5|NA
TGTGCCAGTCTTCAGGGGAATCAGCCCCAGCATTTT
CASLQGNQPQHF
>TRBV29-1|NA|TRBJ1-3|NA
TGCAGCGTCGTCACTGGCAGCTACTCTGGAAACACCATATATTTT
CSVVTGSYSGNTIYF
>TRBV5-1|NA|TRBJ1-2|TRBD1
TGCGCCAGCAGCCAAAAGACAGGGAGCGGCGGCTATGGCTACACCTTC
CASSQKTGSGGYGYTF
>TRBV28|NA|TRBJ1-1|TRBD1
TGTGCCAGCAGTTTATGGCAGGGGGCCAGGACTGAAGCTTTCTTT
CASSLWQGARTEAFF
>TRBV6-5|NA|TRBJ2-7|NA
TGTGCCAGCAGTTACGGCAGGGTCGCCTCTGAGCAGTACTTC
CASSYGRVASEQYF
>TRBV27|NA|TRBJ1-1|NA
TGTGCCAGCAGTTTAATTCTTGGGGGTCAGGGTGCCGCTTTCTTT
CASSLILGGQGAAFF
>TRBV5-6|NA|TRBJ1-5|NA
TGTGCCAGCAGCTTGGCTCAGGGCGGGCAGCCCCAGCATTTT
CASSLAQGGQPQHF
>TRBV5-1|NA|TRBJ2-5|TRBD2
TGCGCCAGCAGCTTGGTGGGCCTAGCGGGAGGGCCAGAGACCCAGTACTTC
CASSLVGLAGGPETQYF
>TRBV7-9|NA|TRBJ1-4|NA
TGTGCCAGCAGCTATAGGACGGGGAATGAAAAACTGTTTTTT
CASSYRTGNEKLFF
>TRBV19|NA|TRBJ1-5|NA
TGTGCCAGTAGTAATCGGTTGGGGACACTCAATCAGCCCCAGCATTTT
CASSNRLGTLNQPQHF
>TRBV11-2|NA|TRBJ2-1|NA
TGTGCCAGCAGGGACAGTTACAATGAGCAGTTCTTC
CASRDSYNEQFF
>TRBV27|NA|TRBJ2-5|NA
TGTGCCAGCAGTTTATCTATCAGGGCACGACAAGAGACCCAGTACTTC
CASSLSIRARQETQYF
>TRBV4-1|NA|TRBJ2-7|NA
TGCGCCAGCAGCCAGCGGGTTCGGGCCTACGAGCAGTACTTC
CASSQRVRAYEQYF
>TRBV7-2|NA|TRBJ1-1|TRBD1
TGTGCCAGCAGCTTAAGATACAGGGGAAGCACTGAAGCTTTCTTT
CASSLRYRGSTEAFF
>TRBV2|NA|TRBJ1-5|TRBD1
TGTGCCAGCAGACAGGGGGGAGGGCCCCAGCATTTT
CASRQGGGPQHF
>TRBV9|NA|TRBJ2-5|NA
TGTGCCAGCACCGTGGGCTATAGGTCGCAAGAGACCCAGTACTTC
CASTVGYRSQETQYF
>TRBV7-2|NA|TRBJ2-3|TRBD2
TGTGCCAGCAGCTTAGCAGCGGGAAGGGCAGATACGCAGTATTTT
CASSLAAGRADTQYF
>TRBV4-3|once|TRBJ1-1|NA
TGCGCCAGCAGCCAAGAGAGGGCGGGCGAAGCTTTCTTT
CASSQERAGEAFF
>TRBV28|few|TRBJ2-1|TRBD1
TGTGCCAGCAGTTACAGGGGACAGGGGGCGTACAATGAGCAGTTCTTC
CASSYRGQGAYNEQFF
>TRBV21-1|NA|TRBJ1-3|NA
TGTGCCAGCAGCCCCCGGGACAGCTCTAAATCTGGAAACACCATATATTTT
CASSPRDSSKSGNTIYF
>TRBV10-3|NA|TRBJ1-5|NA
TGTGCCATCAGTGATCTGGCGAATCAGCCCCAGCATTTT
CAISDLANQPQHF
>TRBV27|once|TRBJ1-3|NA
TGTGCCAGCAGTTTATACTCGGGACCGGGACGGAGCTCTGGAAACACCATATATTTT
CASSLYSGPGRSSGNTIYF
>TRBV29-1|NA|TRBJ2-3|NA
TGCAGCGTGGAAGGGATGTATATGGATACGCAGTATTTT
CSVEGMYMDTQYF